This paragraph covers one TCR beta chain sequence. The target antigen is unknown. The CDR3 is 13 residues long. CDR1 is MNHNY, CDR2 SVGAGI, per germline (reference sequence). V lost 4 bases to trimming and J lost 10 bases; unmatched junction nucleotides: 4. The data originate from a study of shared clonotypes between healthy human individuals. Findings of the study overall: A handful of donors had roughly 5% of their naive CD4 clonotypes in common.

This table comes from immunoSEQ multiplex PCR, and its TCRdb copy is limited to in-frame clones, with some not included. The table shows around 690,000 clones, with 80% to 95% occurring only once. This rearrangement joins TRBV6-6 to TRBJ1-5; 10 bases map to TRBD1. The material sequenced was memory CD8+ T cells from PBMCs. Specified subset: CD45RO+ cells pooled with CCR7-negative TemRA cells. This receptor was identified in a man in his late teens or twenties in good health. Some clones in this sample may be carry-over from other donors' samples. The CDR3: CASSLDRGNPQHF. CDR3 bases: TGTGCCAGCAGTTTGGACAGGGGGAATCCCCAGCATTTT.